The subject of this entry is one TCR beta chain. TCRdb used MiXCR to reprocess the RACE reads, holding one entry per CDR3 protein. The data hold around 380,000 distinct CDR3 sequences, with approximately 5% observed a single time. The data belong to a study of human T cells and chemical hapten exposure. As for the study in general: On the upper back, patch tests were applied with 0.01% DPC and read at 6 days.

This CDR3 region has 15 residues. Trimming pared 1 base from V and 0 bases from J, leaving 7 bases between. CDR1 SEHNR and CDR2 FQNEAQ come from the germline V gene (reference sequence). Regarding time point: pre-sensitization, week 0. Treatment: therapeutic diphenylcyclopropenone sensitization with weekly scalp DPC. This receptor was taken from a young woman with alopecia areata. Some clones in this sample may be carry-over from other donors' samples. The chain carries TRBV7-9 and TRBJ1-5; no clear D gene. The starting material was whole blood, obtained in connection with sensitization to the hapten diphenylcyclopropenone (DPC). CDR3 nucleotides: TGTGCCAGCAGCTTAGACGGCTTTAGCAATCAGCCCCAGCATTTT. Its protein is CASSLDGFSNQPQHF.